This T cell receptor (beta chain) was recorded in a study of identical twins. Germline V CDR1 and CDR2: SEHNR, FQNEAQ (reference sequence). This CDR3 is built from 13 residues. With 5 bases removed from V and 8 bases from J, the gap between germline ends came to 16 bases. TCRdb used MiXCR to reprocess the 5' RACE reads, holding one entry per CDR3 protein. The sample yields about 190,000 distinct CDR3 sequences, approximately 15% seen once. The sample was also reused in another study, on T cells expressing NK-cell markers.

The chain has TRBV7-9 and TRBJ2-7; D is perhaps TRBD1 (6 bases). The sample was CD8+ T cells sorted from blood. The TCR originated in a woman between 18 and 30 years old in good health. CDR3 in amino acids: CASSTPRDTKQYF. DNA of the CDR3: TGTGCCAGCAGCACCCCCCGGGACACAAAGCAGTACTTC.